This section outlines one T cell receptor beta chain sequence together with its context. The antigen is not known. The 5'RACE method, run with constant-segment primers, produced TCR alpha and TCR beta cDNA libraries (carrying sample barcodes and UMIs). TCRdb independently ran MiXCR on the 5' RACE reads; one entry per CDR3 protein. The repertoire holds fewer than 95,000 distinct CDR3 sequences, with about 13% as singletons. CDR1 KGHDR and CDR2 SFDVKD come from the germline V gene. Trimming pared 0 bases from V and 2 bases from J, leaving 6 bases between. CDR3 length: 14 residues. This sample is part of a study of T-cell memory formation after mild COVID-19. Regarding the study as a whole: Clones shrinking from day 15 to 85 showed even CD4/CD8 mixes; later expanders tilted CD4+.

This sequence originates from an adult woman who had mild COVID-19 (a few samples of this study predate the infection). Cell type and time point are not known. The sequencing sample was made of PBMCs or a T cell subset sorted from them (not recorded which). The V gene is TRBV24-1, the J gene TRBJ2-5; TRBD2 might be the D (6 bases). In nucleotides, the CDR3 is TGTGCCACCAGTGATTTGGGACTACAAGAGACCCAGTACTTC. Amino acid sequence: CATSDLGLQETQYF.